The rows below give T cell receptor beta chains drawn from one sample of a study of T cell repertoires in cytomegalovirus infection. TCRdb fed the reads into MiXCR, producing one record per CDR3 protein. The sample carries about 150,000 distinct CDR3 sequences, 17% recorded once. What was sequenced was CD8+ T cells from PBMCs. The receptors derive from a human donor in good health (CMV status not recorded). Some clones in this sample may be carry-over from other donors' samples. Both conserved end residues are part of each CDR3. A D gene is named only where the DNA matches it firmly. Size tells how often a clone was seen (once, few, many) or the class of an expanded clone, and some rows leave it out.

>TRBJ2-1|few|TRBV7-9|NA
TGTGCCAGCAGCCCACTCGACAGTCCTCTCTACAATGAGCAGTTCTTC
CASSPLDSPLYNEQFF
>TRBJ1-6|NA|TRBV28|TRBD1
TGTGCCAGCCAAGAAGAGGAGGGGGCAAGTTCACCCCTCCACTTT
CASQEEEGASSPLHF
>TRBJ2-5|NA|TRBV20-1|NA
TGCAGTGCTAGAGTCAGCGCCAGCGGGTCACAAGAGACCCAGTACTTC
CSARVSASGSQETQYF
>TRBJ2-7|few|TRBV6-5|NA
TGTGCCAGCAGTTACTCTTTCCCGGGCCACAGCCGGTATGAGCAGTACTTC
CASSYSFPGHSRYEQYF
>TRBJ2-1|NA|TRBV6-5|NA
TGTGCCAGCAGTTACCCTGAGGTGGGGCGGGGGCCCTCCTACAATGAGCAGTTCTTC
CASSYPEVGRGPSYNEQFF
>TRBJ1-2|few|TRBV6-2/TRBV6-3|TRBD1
TGTGCCAGCAGTACGGGGACAACAGGGGATTTTGGCTACACCTTC
CASSTGTTGDFGYTF
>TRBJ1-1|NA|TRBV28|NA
TGTGCCAGCAGTTACCCGGGAGCTGAAGCTTTCTTT
CASSYPGAEAFF
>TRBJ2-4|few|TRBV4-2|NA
TGTGCCAGCAGCCAAGATCGGTTAGCCAAAAACATTCAGTACTTC
CASSQDRLAKNIQYF
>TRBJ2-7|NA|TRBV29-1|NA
TGCAGCGTTGCGCAGGATCCCTACGAGCAGTACTTC
CSVAQDPYEQYF
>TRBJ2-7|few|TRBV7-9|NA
TGTGCCAGCAGCCTTCCGGGACGGGAGTACGAGCAGTACTTC
CASSLPGREYEQYF
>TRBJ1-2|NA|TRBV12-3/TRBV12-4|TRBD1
TGTGCCAGCAGTCACGGACAGGACGGAGGTGGCTACACCTTC
CASSHGQDGGGYTF
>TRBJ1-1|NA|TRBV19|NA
TGTGCCAGTACCTTGCAGACAGGTTCCTTCTGGAACACTGAAGCTTTCTTT
CASTLQTGSFWNTEAFF
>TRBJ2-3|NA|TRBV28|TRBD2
TGTGCCAGCAGTCCAGAGACTAGCGGGGCCCACCTCACAGATACGCAGTATTTT
CASSPETSGAHLTDTQYF
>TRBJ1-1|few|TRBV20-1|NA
TGCAGTGCTAGACTCGGGAGGGGCGGGAACACTGAAGCTTTCTTT
CSARLGRGGNTEAFF
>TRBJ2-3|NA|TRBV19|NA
TGTGCCAGTGGCTGGGCCCCAAGCACAGATACGCAGTATTTT
CASGWAPSTDTQYF
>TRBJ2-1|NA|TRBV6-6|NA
TGTGCCAGCAGTTACTCCCTGGGACTTTACAATGAGCAGTTCTTC
CASSYSLGLYNEQFF
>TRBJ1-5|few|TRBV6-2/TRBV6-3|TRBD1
TGTGCCAGCAGAAAGACAGGGTTGGGCAATCAGCCCCAGCATTTT
CASRKTGLGNQPQHF
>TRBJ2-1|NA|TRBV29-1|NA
TGCAGCGTTGTAGGGCCGGAAGAACTCAATGAGCAGTTCTTC
CSVVGPEELNEQFF
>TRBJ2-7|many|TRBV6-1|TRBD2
TGTGCCAGCAGTGAGCCCCCCGGTAGCGGGAGTACCTACGAGCAGTACTTC
CASSEPPGSGSTYEQYF
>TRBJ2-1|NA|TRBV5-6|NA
TGTGCCAGCAGCTTGGCCGCCCGGTACAATGAGCAGTTCTTC
CASSLAARYNEQFF
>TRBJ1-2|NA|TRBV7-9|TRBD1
TGTGCCAGCAGCCCACCGGGACAGGAGGGCTACACCTTC
CASSPPGQEGYTF
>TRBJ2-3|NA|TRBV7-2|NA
TGTGCCAGCAGCCCCACTGGGTTAGCTCAGAGCACAGATACGCAGTATTTT
CASSPTGLAQSTDTQYF